This TCR beta chain stems from a study of blood T cell repertoires in COVID-19. Overall study: Samples representing acute and convalescent COVID-19 were sourced from the United States, Italy and Spain. Sample material is recorded as cDNA or gDNA derived from T cells, B-cell-depleted T cells, or PBMCs.

Germline-derived CDR1 and CDR2 are SGHVS and FQNEAQ. This CDR3 comprises 14 residues. Trimming took 5 bases from V and 3 from J, leaving 8 bases between them. Assay: immunoSEQ multiplex PCR; the TCRdb copy retains only in-frame clones and omits some. The table has 200,000 to 300,000 clones, roughly 80% seen once; the top ten hold approximately 13%. This TCR came from a woman aged 60-70 years with active or convalescent COVID-19. The gene calls are TRBV7-8 and TRBJ1-6; TRBD1 is a possible D gene (5 bases). Sequencing was performed on peripheral blood. CDR3 residues: CASSPGFYNSPLHF. CDR3 in DNA: TGTGCCAGCAGCCCAGGGTTCTATAATTCACCCCTCCACTTT. The variable domain in full, completed from reference TRBV7-8 and TRBJ1-6, reads GAGVSQSPRYKVAKRGQDVALRCDPISGHVSLFWYQQALGQGPEFLTYFQNEAQLDKSGLPSDRFFAERPEGSVSTLKIQRTQQEDSAVYLCASSPGFYNSPLHFGNGTRLTVT.